The rows below give T cell receptor beta chains drawn from one sample of a study of post-analysis software for immune sequencing data. Each CDR3 protein gets one entry after TCRdb re-called the PCR reads with MiXCR. The sample yields hundreds of thousands of distinct CDR3 sequences, 39% seen once. The sample was blood. These receptors all come from a girl aged 2-15 years with multiple sclerosis. Both conserved end residues are part of each CDR3. A D gene is named only where the DNA matches it firmly. Clone size, where shown, is once, few, many, or a class for clones that have expanded.

-	TRBV28	-	TRBJ1-4	TGTGCCAGCAGTTCGGGGATAAATGAAAAACTGTTTTTT	CASSSGINEKLFF
-	TRBV20-1	-	TRBJ2-4	TGCAGTGCTAGTATACCGGGCTTGGCCAAAAACATTCAGTACTTC	CSASIPGLAKNIQYF
TRBD1	TRBV12-3/TRBV12-4	few	TRBJ1-2	TGTGCCAGCAGCGCCTTGACAGGGCGGGATGGCTACACCTTC	CASSALTGRDGYTF
-	TRBV13	few	TRBJ2-5	TGTGCCAGCAGCTCCCCCTGGGCACGGGAGACCCAGTACTTC	CASSSPWARETQYF
-	TRBV18	-	TRBJ2-7	TGTGCCAGCTCACCAGTGACGGGGACCTACGAGCAGTACTTC	CASSPVTGTYEQYF
-	TRBV7-2	few	TRBJ2-7	TGTGCCAGCAGCTGGCGGCTATCGGACTACGAGCAGTACTTC	CASSWRLSDYEQYF
-	TRBV4-3	once	TRBJ2-1	TGCGCCAGCAGCCAAGTCTACCGGGGGGCGATCAGCTCCTACAATGAGCAGTTCTTC	CASSQVYRGAISSYNEQFF
-	TRBV29-1	-	TRBJ1-5	TGCAGCGTTGGGGAGACAGGCGATCAGCCCCAGCATTTT	CSVGETGDQPQHF
-	TRBV4-1	-	TRBJ1-1	TGCGCCAGCAGGCCAGACGGGAGGACTGAAGCTTTCTTT	CASRPDGRTEAFF
-	TRBV9	-	TRBJ1-4	TGTGCCAGCAGCGTAGGAGGAGGGGCCGGTAATGAAAAACTGTTTTTT	CASSVGGGAGNEKLFF
-	TRBV4-1	few	TRBJ2-7	TGCGCCAGCAGCCAAGTGGAGGAGAACTACGAGCAGTACTTC	CASSQVEENYEQYF
-	TRBV7-9	-	TRBJ1-1	TGTTCCAGCAGCTTAGACAGGTTCACTGAAGCTTTCTTT	CSSSLDRFTEAFF
-	TRBV29-1	-	TRBJ1-1	TGCAGCGTTGTAGCGGCAGGGGTTATATTTGAAGCTTTCTTT	CSVVAAGVIFEAFF
TRBD2	TRBV7-9	-	TRBJ2-3	TGTGCCAGCAGCTTCCAGCGGGAGGCAGATACGCAGTATTTT	CASSFQREADTQYF
-	TRBV28	-	TRBJ1-6	TGTGCCAGCAGCTCAGGCCGACGCCTCCACTTT	CASSSGRRLHF
TRBD2	TRBV28	-	TRBJ2-1	TGTGCCGGAGGAGGGAGGGACCTCTACAATGAGCAGTTCTTC	CAGGGRDLYNEQFF
-	TRBV18	-	TRBJ2-3	TGTGCCAGCTCAAGAGCGGACCTCACAGATACGCAGTATTTT	CASSRADLTDTQYF
TRBD1	TRBV5-1	-	TRBJ1-2	TGCGCCAGTGGGACAGAAGGAGGCTGCACCTTC	CASGTEGGCTF
-	TRBV20-1	-	TRBJ2-1	TGCAGTGCTAATCCGGGACTCCAAAATGAGCAGTTCTTC	CSANPGLQNEQFF
-	TRBV6-6	few	TRBJ1-6	TGTGCCAGCAGTTACCGGAGGGAGTCCTATAATTCACCCCTCCACTTT	CASSYRRESYNSPLHF
TRBD1	TRBV7-3	-	TRBJ2-5	TGTGCCAGCAGCTTTGCTGGGACAGGGAAAGAGACCCAGTACTTC	CASSFAGTGKETQYF
-	TRBV7-2	-	TRBJ2-7	TGTGCCAGCAGCTACTTCAGTCGCGAGCAGTACTTC	CASSYFSREQYF
-	TRBV20-1	few	TRBJ2-7	TGCAGTGCAAAAGGGCTAGGCTACGAGCAGTACTTC	CSAKGLGYEQYF
-	TRBV5-1	many	TRBJ1-2	TGTGCCAGCAGCTTGGGACAAAACTATGGCTACACCTTC	CASSLGQNYGYTF
-	TRBV12-3/TRBV12-4	-	TRBJ2-5	TGTGCCAGCAGTCCCCGGGGGCTGGAGCTTCAGGAGACCCAGTACTTC	CASSPRGLELQETQYF
-	TRBV14	-	TRBJ2-1	TGTGCCAGCAGCCAACGCCCTAGGGATGAGCAGTTCTTC	CASSQRPRDEQFF
-	TRBV3-1	few	TRBJ2-7	TGTGCCAGCAGCCAAGAAGACTACTACGAGCAGTACTTC	CASSQEDYYEQYF
TRBD1	TRBV7-2	-	TRBJ2-7	TGTGCCAGCAGCTTAGCGGGTCGGGGGACAGGAGGGATCTACGAGCAGTACTTC	CASSLAGRGTGGIYEQYF
-	TRBV6-2/TRBV6-3	-	TRBJ2-1	TGTGCCAGGATAAGGGACCTCTACAATGAGCAGTTCTTC	CARIRDLYNEQFF
-	TRBV7-9	-	TRBJ2-7	TGTGCCAGCAGCTCCCTCCTGGAAAACCGGTACTACGAGCAGTACTTC	CASSSLLENRYYEQYF
TRBD2	TRBV5-1	once	TRBJ2-1	TGCGCCAGCAGTGCGTTGGGACTAGCGGGCGATGAGCAGTTCTTC	CASSALGLAGDEQFF
-	TRBV19	-	TRBJ2-7	TGTGCCAGTAGTATTGGGCGGGCGTACGGTACCTACGAGCAGTACTTC	CASSIGRAYGTYEQYF